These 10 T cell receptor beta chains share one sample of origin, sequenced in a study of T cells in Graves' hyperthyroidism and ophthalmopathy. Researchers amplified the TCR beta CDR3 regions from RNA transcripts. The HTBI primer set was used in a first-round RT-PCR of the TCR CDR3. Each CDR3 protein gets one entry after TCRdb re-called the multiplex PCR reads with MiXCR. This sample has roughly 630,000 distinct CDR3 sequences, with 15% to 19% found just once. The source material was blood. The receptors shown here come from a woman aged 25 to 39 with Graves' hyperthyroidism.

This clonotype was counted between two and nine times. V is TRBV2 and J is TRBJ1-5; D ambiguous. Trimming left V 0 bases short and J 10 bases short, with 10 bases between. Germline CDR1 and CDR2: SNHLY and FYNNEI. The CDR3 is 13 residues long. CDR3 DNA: TGTGCCAGCAGTGAAGCTCTACGGGAACCCCAGCATTTT. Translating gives CASSEALREPQHF.

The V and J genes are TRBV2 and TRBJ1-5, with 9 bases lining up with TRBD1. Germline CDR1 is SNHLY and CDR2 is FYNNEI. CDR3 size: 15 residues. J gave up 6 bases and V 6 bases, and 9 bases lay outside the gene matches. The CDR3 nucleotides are TGTGCCAGCAGGTCGAACAGGGGGCTTTTTCAGCCCCAGCATTTT. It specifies CASRSNRGLFQPQHF.

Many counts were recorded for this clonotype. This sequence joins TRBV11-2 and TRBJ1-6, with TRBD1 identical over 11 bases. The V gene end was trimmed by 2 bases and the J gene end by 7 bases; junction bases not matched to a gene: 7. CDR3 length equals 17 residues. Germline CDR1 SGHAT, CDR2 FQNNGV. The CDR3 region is CASSLLGTGGKNSPLHF. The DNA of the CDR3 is TGTGCCAGCAGCTTACTCGGGACAGGGGGGAAAAATTCACCCCTCCACTTT.

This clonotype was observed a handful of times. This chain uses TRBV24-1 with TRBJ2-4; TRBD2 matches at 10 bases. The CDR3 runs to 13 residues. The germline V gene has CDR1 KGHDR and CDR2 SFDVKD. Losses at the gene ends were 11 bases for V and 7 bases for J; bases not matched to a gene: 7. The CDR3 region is CAIASGRENIQYF. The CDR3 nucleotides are TGTGCCATTGCTAGCGGGAGAGAGAACATTCAGTACTTC.

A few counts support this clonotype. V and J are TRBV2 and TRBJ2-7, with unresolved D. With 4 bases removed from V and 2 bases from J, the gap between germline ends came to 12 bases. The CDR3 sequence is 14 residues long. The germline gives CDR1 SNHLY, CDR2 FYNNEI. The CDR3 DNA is TGTGCCAGCAGTGTATATGGAGTGGCCTACGAGCAGTACTTC. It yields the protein CASSVYGVAYEQYF.

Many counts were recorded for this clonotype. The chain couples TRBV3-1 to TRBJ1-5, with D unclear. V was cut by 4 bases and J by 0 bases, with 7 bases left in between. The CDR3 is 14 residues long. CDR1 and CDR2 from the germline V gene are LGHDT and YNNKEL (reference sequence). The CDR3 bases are TGTGCCAGCAGCCCCGAGGATAGCAATCAGCCCCAGCATTTT. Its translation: CASSPEDSNQPQHF. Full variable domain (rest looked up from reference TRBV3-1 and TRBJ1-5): DTAVSQTPKYLVTQMGNDKSIKCEQNLGHDTMYWYKQDSKKFLKIMFSYNNKELIINETVPNRFSPKSPDKAHLNLHINSLELGDSAVYFCASSPEDSNQPQHFGDGTRLSIL.

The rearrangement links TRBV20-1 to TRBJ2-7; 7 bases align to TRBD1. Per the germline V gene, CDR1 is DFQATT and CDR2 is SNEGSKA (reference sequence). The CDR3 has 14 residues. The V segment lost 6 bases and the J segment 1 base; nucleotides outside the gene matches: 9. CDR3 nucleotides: TGCAGTGCGAAGAAGGGGGCTGGTTCCTACGAGCAGTACTTC. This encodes CSAKKGAGSYEQYF.

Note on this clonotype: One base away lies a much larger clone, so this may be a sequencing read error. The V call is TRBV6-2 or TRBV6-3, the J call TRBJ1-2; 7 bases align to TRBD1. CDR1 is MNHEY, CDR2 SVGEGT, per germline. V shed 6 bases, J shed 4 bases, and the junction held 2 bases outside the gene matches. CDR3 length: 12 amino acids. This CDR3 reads CASRRTGYGYTF. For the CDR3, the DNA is TGTGCCAGCAGGAGGACAGGCTATGGCTACACCTTC.

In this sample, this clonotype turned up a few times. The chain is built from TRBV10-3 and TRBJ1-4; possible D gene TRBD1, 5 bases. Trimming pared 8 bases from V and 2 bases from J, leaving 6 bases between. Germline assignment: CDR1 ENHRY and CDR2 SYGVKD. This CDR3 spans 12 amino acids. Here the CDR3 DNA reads TGTGCCATCGGGGCGACTAATGAAAAACTGTTTTTT. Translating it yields CAIGATNEKLFF.

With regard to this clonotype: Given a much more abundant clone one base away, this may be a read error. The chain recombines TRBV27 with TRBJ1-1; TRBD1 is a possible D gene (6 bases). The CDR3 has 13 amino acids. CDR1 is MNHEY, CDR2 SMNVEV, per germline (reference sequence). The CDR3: CATSTGINTEALF. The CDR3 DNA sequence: TGTGCTACGTCTACAGGGATCAACACTGAAGCTCTCTTT.